These T cell receptor beta chains were read from a single sample in a study of blood T cell repertoires in COVID-19. Clones were sequenced by immunoSEQ multiplex PCR, and TCRdb holds only the in-frame ones, with some missing. The sample contains some 200,000 clones, almost 80% of which appear only once. The sequencing input was peripheral blood. These TCRs come from an older woman with acute or convalescent COVID-19. CDR3s include the opening cysteine and the closing phenylalanine or tryptophan. A D gene is named only where the DNA matches it firmly. The listing skips clone size in some rows; elsewhere it reads once, few, many or a size class.

TRBV2	TRBJ2-4	TRBD2	NA	TGTGCCAGCAGCCCGACTAGCGGGAGAGGGTACTTC	CASSPTSGRGYF
TRBV5-1	TRBJ1-4	NA	NA	TGCGCCAGCAGCTTGGGAGGGCAGGCCTCTAATGAAAAACTGTTTTTT	CASSLGGQASNEKLFF
TRBV7-8	TRBJ2-3	TRBD2	NA	TGTGCCAGCAGCTTAGCGCCCTCTAGCGGGGGACAGGATACGCAGTATTTT	CASSLAPSSGGQDTQYF
TRBV7-3	TRBJ2-1	TRBD1	few	TGTGCCAGCAGCTTATATGCGGGACAGGGGTACAATGAGCAGTTCTTC	CASSLYAGQGYNEQFF
TRBV5-1	TRBJ1-2	TRBD1	NA	TGCGCCAGCACAGGGGACAGTCTAACAGGGGGCTACACCTTC	CASTGDSLTGGYTF
TRBV5-4	TRBJ2-2	TRBD2	few	TGTGCCAGCAGCTTGATTTTGGCTAGCGGGTACACCGGGGAGCTGTTTTTT	CASSLILASGYTGELFF
TRBV4-2	TRBJ2-2	NA	NA	TGTGCCAGCAGCCAAGATGTCAGGCAGGACACCGGGGAGCTGTTTTTT	CASSQDVRQDTGELFF
TRBV10-3	TRBJ2-1	TRBD2	NA	TGTGCCATCAGTGAGTCCGGCGGGGCGGGAGGGCCAGGGATACAGAAGAATGAGCAGTTCTTC	CAISESGGAGGPGIQKNEQFF
TRBV10-3	TRBJ2-3	NA	NA	TGTGCCACCCACTTGGAGAAGGACACAGATACGCAGTATTTT	CATHLEKDTDTQYF
TRBV5-6	TRBJ1-6	TRBD1	NA	TGTGCCAGCAGCTCCGGACAGGGGGCTCGATCACCCCTCCACTTT	CASSSGQGARSPLHF
TRBV5-5	TRBJ1-5	NA	NA	TGTGCCAGCAACGCTGACAGTACCTCTTATCAGCCCCAGCATTTT	CASNADSTSYQPQHF
TRBV19	TRBJ2-7	TRBD2	NA	TGTGCCAGTAGTATGACTAGCGGGATGAACGAGCAGTACTTC	CASSMTSGMNEQYF
TRBV5-1	TRBJ1-1	NA	NA	TGCGCCAGCAGCTTGGCTCCCGGGTTGGGCACTGAAGCTTTCTTT	CASSLAPGLGTEAFF
TRBV7-6	TRBJ2-2	NA	NA	TGTGCCAGCAGCTTAGTAACAACCCTGAACACCGGGGAGCTGTTTTTT	CASSLVTTLNTGELFF
TRBV5-1	TRBJ1-1	NA	NA	TGCGCCAGCAGCTTGGTTACAGACCAGGCTCACACTGAAGCTTTCTTT	CASSLVTDQAHTEAFF
TRBV9	TRBJ1-2	NA	NA	TGTGCCAGCACCTCGGGGGGTCTGGGCTATGGCTACACCTTC	CASTSGGLGYGYTF
TRBV21-1	TRBJ2-6	NA	NA	TGTGCCAGCAGCAAACGAGTAGGACAGGGCGTTTGTTCTGGGGCCAACGTCCTGACTTTC	CASSKRVGQGVCSGANVLTF
TRBV30	TRBJ1-2	NA	NA	TGTGCCTGGAGTCTAAAGGGAGTCTATGGCTACACCTTC	CAWSLKGVYGYTF
TRBV18	TRBJ2-5	NA	NA	TGTGCCAGCTCACCGAACCAGGGCCAAGAGACCCAGTACTTC	CASSPNQGQETQYF
TRBV30	TRBJ2-3	NA	NA	TGTGCCTGGAGGGGATCAGGGGCAGATACGCAGTATTTT	CAWRGSGADTQYF
TRBV7-9	TRBJ1-4	NA	NA	TGTGCCAGCAGCTTTTTCGGGGGAGATGAAAAACTGTTTTTT	CASSFFGGDEKLFF
TRBV7-6	TRBJ1-5	NA	NA	TGTGCCAGCAGCCGTGGGGCAGGGAAAAATCAGCCCCAGCATTTT	CASSRGAGKNQPQHF
TRBV27	TRBJ1-1	TRBD1	NA	TGTGCCAGCAGTTTATCGGACAGGGGGTTGGCTTTCTTT	CASSLSDRGLAFF
TRBV27	TRBJ2-5	TRBD1	medium-sized	TGTGCCAGCAGTGCAGGGGGCGGCCTGGAGACCCAGTACTTC	CASSAGGGLETQYF
TRBV7-3	TRBJ2-1	TRBD2	once	TGTGCCAGCAGCTCACCCGGGACTAGCAATGAGCAGTTCTTC	CASSSPGTSNEQFF
TRBV4-2	TRBJ1-2	NA	NA	TGTGCCAGCAGCCTTGGGAGGGCCCAAAACTATGGCTACACCTTC	CASSLGRAQNYGYTF
TRBV19	TRBJ2-2	TRBD1	NA	TGTGCCAGTAGTACAAACAGGGGTACCGGGGAGCTGTTTTTT	CASSTNRGTGELFF